This TCR beta chain was sequenced in a study of metastatic and nonmetastatic thyroid tumors. This clone has ten or more counts. Thyroid surgery had not been preceded by any treatment in any patient. TCRdb recomputed clones from the PCR reads via MiXCR. This repertoire shows some 25,000 clones, 22% found once; its top ten account for 6% to 9.5%. The material sequenced was blood. This receptor was obtained from a female donor with papillary thyroid cancer or a benign thyroid nodule (not recorded which). Some clones in this sample may be carry-over from other donors' samples.

The CDR3 DNA is TGTGCCAGCCATACGGGACAGGGGGCCACCGGGGAGCTGTTTTTT. Translation: CASHTGQGATGELFF. This sequence joins TRBV7-9 and TRBJ2-2; 12 nucleotides line up with TRBD1. V was clipped by 8 bases and J by 4 bases; unmatched bases: 5. This CDR3 contains 15 residues. Germline V gene sequence: CDR1 SEHNR, CDR2 FQNEAQ (reference sequence).